A selection of T cell receptor beta chains follows, all from one sample in a study of STAT5B mutations in CD4+ large granular lymphocyte leukemia. Clones were sequenced by immunoSEQ multiplex PCR, and TCRdb holds only the in-frame ones, with some missing. There are about 30,000 clones in the sample; just under 75% occur only once, and roughly 1% lies in the top ten. The sample was CD4+ T cells from blood buffy coats. All receptors derive from a human donor in good health. The conserved cysteine and the conserved F or W are not part of the CDR3 here.

V	CDR3
TRBV7-8	ASSLDSNPTSGNTIY
TRBV7-2	ASSYTGLDQPQH
TRBV2	ASRIGDSLNTGELF
TRBV7-3	ASSRRGQNRGGELF
TRBV11-1	ASSGAGPGGSPLH
TRBV9	ASSDETGRSPLH
TRBV11-1	ASSLGVSGANVLT
TRBV7-6	ASSFRGFNTEAF
TRBV4-2	ASSRSGTTYYNEQF
TRBV4-1	ASSQGRTTGLAGITDTQY
TRBV7-2	ASSLEGRFGNTIY
TRBV20-1	SASKGEQF
TRBV5-6	ASSLGGNEQF
TRBV11-2	ASSVNRGVDTEAF
TRBV5-8	ASSLGGTSGSTDTQY
TRBV7-2	AQRGGPENEQF
TRBV7-2	ASSYYGGGAFASQY
TRBV29-1	SVANGPYGYT
TRBV29-1	SAPLQGYTEAF
TRBV28	ASSLRGGGTEAF
TRBV19	ASRKQVANTGELF
TRBV6-1	ASSVSLNQPQH
TRBV29-1	SVGPMNTEAF
TRBV7-2	ASRNRQGGSYEQY
TRBV20-1	RGVAGTEAF
TRBV5-4	ASSSAGALVEQY
TRBV10-3	AISARGGSTDTQY
TRBV9	ASSAQVTGEANYGYT
TRBV30	AVAGTGREKLF
TRBV5-1	ASRSEVDTEAF
TRBV11-3	ASSLGETGVGQY
TRBV7-2	ASSLSGLAGGSTDTQY
TRBV21-1	ASSKGVPFPRIRNTEAF
TRBV4-1	ASSQPGNYGYT
TRBV27	ASRRTASYEQY
TRBV5-1	ASSLAVGGTDTQY
TRBV6-4	ASSDRNEQF
TRBV6-4	ASSDAPLDPYGYT
TRBV5-1	ASSYLEGAQKETQY
TRBV7-2	ASSLARDLYNEQF
TRBV28	ASRPSQASRGRIDTQY
TRBV6-1	ASSEAHIAGPF
TRBV9	ASSVGTGDEKLF
TRBV9	ASSGGGWDSGANVLT
TRBV30	AWSVIGRTANYGYT
TRBV7-2	ASSLGLSREGEKLF
TRBV6-1	ASSGLFYQETQY
TRBV4-1	ASSQDPSSGSSSYEQY
TRBV28	ASINTGFSGNTIY